The subject of this entry is one TCR beta chain. Documented time point: newly diagnosed, previously untreated cHL patient sample. Profiling relied on immunoSEQ multiplex PCR, and the TCRdb table lists in-frame clones only, not all of them. The data show about 25,000 clones, 85% to 95% seen once. This sample is drawn from a study of PD-1 blockade in classical Hodgkin lymphoma. The CDR3 contains 15 residues. CDR1 and CDR2 (germline): LNHDA, SQIVND (reference sequence). The junction had 6 bases not matched to a gene; V was cut back by 2 bases and J by 5 bases. V gene TRBV19 combines with J gene TRBJ2-5, with 9 bases aligning to TRBD1. Sequencing was done on a sample of peripheral blood mononuclear cells (PBMCs). The receptor comes from a human donor with classical Hodgkin lymphoma. The CDR3 sequence: CASSIMTGGSETQYF. DNA for the CDR3: TGTGCCAGTAGTATAATGACAGGGGGATCGGAGACCCAGTACTTC.